This T cell receptor (beta chain) derives from a study of blood T cell repertoires in COVID-19. Profiling relied on immunoSEQ multiplex PCR, and the TCRdb table lists in-frame clones only, not all of them. The table has 250,000 or so clones, around 90% seen once. The CDR3 runs to 16 residues. Germline CDR1 SGHVS, CDR2 FQNEAQ. The ends were cut back, 5 bases at V and 0 bases at J, with 14 bases in the middle. Cohorts were based on clinical histories the participants reported. This TCR was recovered from a human donor in a cohort exposed to, infected with or recovered from COVID-19 (not recorded which). The donor label of this sample is uncertain. The chain links TRBV7-8 to TRBJ1-3; maybe TRBD1 (5 bases). Sample: PBMCs or T cells enriched from blood (not recorded which). The CDR3: CASSGKPRVSGNTIYF. The CDR3 nucleotides read TGTGCCAGCAGCGGCAAACCCAGGGTCTCTGGAAACACCATATATTTT. The entire variable domain, with the rest obtained from reference TRBV7-8 and TRBJ1-3, is as follows: GAGVSQSPRYKVAKRGQDVALRCDPISGHVSLFWYQQALGQGPEFLTYFQNEAQLDKSGLPSDRFFAERPEGSVSTLKIQRTQQEDSAVYLCASSGKPRVSGNTIYFGEGSWLTVV.